The rows below give T cell receptor beta chains drawn from one sample of a study of PD-1 blockade in classical Hodgkin lymphoma. Data came from immunoSEQ multiplex PCR; TCRdb stores just in-frame clones and leaves some out. This table has about 44,000 clones, around two thirds appearing once. The sequences come from peripheral blood mononuclear cells (PBMCs), collected before the fourth cycle of nivolumab. These receptors came from a human donor with classical Hodgkin lymphoma. The CDR3 runs from the conserved cysteine through the conserved F or W. Fields, in order: D gene, clone size, V gene, J gene, CDR3 protein, CDR3 DNA. D genes are given only for firm matches. Not every row has a clone size; where given, it reads once, few, many or a size class.

TRBD1	NA	TRBV10-3	TRBJ1-1	CAIRGDSEAFF	TGTGCCATCAGGGGGGACAGCGAAGCTTTCTTT
NA	medium-sized	TRBV14	TRBJ2-7	CASSQDRSEVSYEQYF	TGTGCCAGCAGCCAAGATCGGTCCGAAGTGTCCTACGAGCAGTACTTC
NA	NA	TRBV29-1	TRBJ2-7	CSVVGGRTVVEQYF	TGCAGCGTTGTGGGAGGCAGGACCGTGGTAGAGCAGTACTTC
NA	NA	TRBV7-6	TRBJ2-1	CASSLGGALGIHEQFF	TGTGCCAGCAGCTTAGGGGGGGCGCTGGGAATACATGAGCAGTTCTTC
NA	NA	TRBV5-6	TRBJ2-6	CASTLRVRSAPGANVLTF	TGTGCCAGCACCCTGCGGGTTCGTTCGGCGCCTGGGGCCAACGTCCTGACTTTC
NA	NA	TRBV6-5	TRBJ2-7	CASRPASGTSYEQYF	TGTGCCAGCAGACCCGCCTCCGGGACTTCCTACGAGCAGTACTTC
NA	NA	TRBV19	TRBJ2-7	CASSIDRGYEQYF	TGTGCCAGTAGTATAGATCGGGGGTACGAGCAGTACTTC
TRBD1	once	TRBV28	TRBJ1-2	CASSTQGGDKVDDYTF	TGTGCCAGCAGTACCCAGGGGGGAGACAAGGTCGATGACTACACCTTC
NA	NA	TRBV6-5	TRBJ2-3	CASSYSQATDTQYF	TGTGCCAGCAGTTACAGCCAGGCCACAGATACGCAGTATTTT
NA	NA	TRBV6-1	TRBJ1-2	CASRGDGNGYTF	TGTGCCAGCAGAGGGGACGGTAATGGCTACACCTTC
NA	once	TRBV28	TRBJ1-2	CASSLWGNYGYTF	TGTGCCAGCAGTTTATGGGGCAACTATGGCTACACCTTC
NA	NA	TRBV11-2	TRBJ2-5	CASSLVGGGSRETQYF	TGTGCCAGCAGCTTAGTAGGGGGGGGGAGCCGAGAGACCCAGTACTTC
NA	NA	TRBV5-1	TRBJ1-1	CASSLAGGTKNTEAFF	TGCGCCAGCAGCTTGGCGGGTGGGACCAAGAACACTGAAGCTTTCTTT
NA	few	TRBV7-2	TRBJ2-5	CASSFGGKETQYF	TGTGCCAGCAGCTTTGGAGGGAAGGAGACCCAGTACTTC
TRBD2	NA	TRBV18	TRBJ2-7	CASSPGLAGSYEQYF	TGTGCCAGCTCACCTGGACTAGCGGGATCCTACGAGCAGTACTTC
TRBD1	NA	TRBV6-6	TRBJ1-5	CASSPTGAGNQPQHF	TGTGCCAGCAGTCCGACAGGGGCCGGCAATCAGCCCCAGCATTTT
NA	NA	TRBV5-8	TRBJ1-1	CASSWEVRGTEAFF	TGTGCCAGCAGCTGGGAGGTCCGCGGCACTGAAGCTTTCTTT
NA	NA	TRBV5-5	TRBJ2-6	CASSLGSSGANVLTF	TGTGCCAGCAGCTTGGGGAGCTCTGGGGCCAACGTCCTGACTTTC
TRBD1	few	TRBV6-5	TRBJ1-1	CATLRGPSEAFF	TGTGCCACCCTTAGGGGGCCGTCCGAAGCTTTCTTT
NA	NA	TRBV27	TRBJ1-3	CASSLKGSSFPSGNTIYF	TGTGCCAGCAGTTTAAAGGGCAGCTCGTTCCCCTCTGGAAACACCATATATTTT
TRBD2	NA	TRBV18	TRBJ2-7	CASSPSTSGTSEQYF	TGTGCCAGCTCACCATCCACTAGCGGGACAAGCGAGCAGTACTTC
TRBD2	NA	TRBV29-1	TRBJ2-1	CSVEGRASGRELAYNEQFF	TGCAGCGTTGAAGGGAGGGCTAGCGGGAGGGAATTAGCCTACAATGAGCAGTTCTTC
TRBD2	NA	TRBV10-3	TRBJ2-1	CAISESGTRAYNEQFF	TGTGCCATCAGTGAGTCCGGGACTAGAGCATACAATGAGCAGTTCTTC
NA	NA	TRBV29-1	TRBJ1-1	CSARDGTEAFF	TGCAGCGCCAGGGACGGCACTGAAGCTTTCTTT
NA	NA	TRBV28	TRBJ1-1	CASSWGTLEAFF	TGTGCCAGCAGCTGGGGAACACTTGAAGCTTTCTTT
TRBD1	NA	TRBV19	TRBJ1-5	CASSIRGTGASNQPQHF	TGTGCCAGTAGTATCCGAGGGACAGGGGCGTCCAATCAGCCCCAGCATTTT
TRBD2	NA	TRBV23-1	TRBJ2-3	CASSQVKAGARTDTQYF	TGCGCCAGCAGTCAAGTGAAAGCGGGGGCCCGCACAGATACGCAGTATTTT
NA	NA	TRBV6-5	TRBJ1-1	CASSPLEAFF	TGTGCCAGCAGTCCGCTCGAAGCTTTCTTT
TRBD1	NA	TRBV23-1	TRBJ2-7	CASSQEDRGLPYEQYF	TGCGCCAGCAGTCAAGAAGACAGGGGGCTCCCCTACGAGCAGTACTTC
NA	NA	TRBV5-6	TRBJ1-4	CASSLVGAGEKLFF	TGTGCCAGCAGCTTGGTAGGGGCAGGTGAAAAACTGTTTTTT
TRBD1	NA	TRBV12-5	TRBJ1-4	CASGPPAGQGSPYYNEKLFF	TGTGCTAGTGGTCCCCCCGCGGGACAGGGGTCCCCCTACTATAATGAAAAACTGTTTTTT
TRBD2	NA	TRBV5-1	TRBJ2-1	CASSFGTSGSEQFF	TGCGCCAGCAGCTTTGGGACTAGCGGGTCTGAGCAGTTCTTC
NA	NA	TRBV9	TRBJ1-2	CASSVGAHGYTF	TGTGCCAGCAGCGTAGGCGCCCATGGCTACACCTTC
TRBD1	NA	TRBV6-5	TRBJ1-1	CASIPQGAEAFF	TGTGCCAGCATCCCTCAGGGGGCTGAAGCTTTCTTT
NA	NA	TRBV15	TRBJ2-6	CATVDFSGANVLTF	TGTGCCACCGTCGACTTCTCTGGGGCCAACGTCCTGACTTTC
NA	NA	TRBV7-3	TRBJ2-5	CASSFQGSLQETQYF	TGTGCCAGCAGCTTCCAGGGGTCCCTCCAAGAGACCCAGTACTTC
NA	NA	TRBV27	TRBJ2-7	CASGLGGREQYF	TGTGCCAGCGGGCTGGGGGGGCGGGAGCAGTACTTC
TRBD1	NA	TRBV28	TRBJ2-7	CASSQTGPLSYEQYF	TGTGCCAGCAGTCAGACAGGGCCACTCTCCTACGAGCAGTACTTC
TRBD1	NA	TRBV6-5	TRBJ1-4	CASRATGGGEKLFF	TGTGCCAGCAGGGCCACAGGGGGCGGTGAAAAACTGTTTTTT
NA	NA	TRBV6-6	TRBJ2-4	CASSSPGEVVGIQYF	TGTGCCAGCAGTTCCCCGGGGGAGGTGGTCGGCATTCAGTACTTC
NA	NA	TRBV5-1	TRBJ2-3	CASSLALASLNTQYF	TGCGCCAGCAGCTTGGCCCTGGCTAGCTTAAATACGCAGTATTTT
NA	NA	TRBV21-1	TRBJ2-7	CASSKRGVAGGYEQYF	TGTGCCAGCAGCAAAAGGGGGGTAGCGGGAGGCTACGAGCAGTACTTC